This T cell receptor (beta chain) was captured in a study of CD4+ T cells in melanoma. General observations from the study: Reportedly, melanoma neoantigen-specific CD4+ T cells showed varied differentiation states.

This table comes from immunoSEQ multiplex PCR, and its TCRdb copy is limited to in-frame clones, with some not included. The data contain some 110,000 clones, over 80% of them singletons. J lost 5 bases, V lost 2 bases, and 7 bases had no gene match. The CDR3 sequence is 15 residues long. The germline CDR1 and CDR2 sequences are MNHEY and SMNVEV (reference sequence). In regard to this clone: Its antigen is as yet unknown.

This sequence was found in a human donor with melanoma. Sequenced material: peripheral blood. The chain is built from TRBV27 and TRBJ2-7; 9 bases line up with TRBD2. The CDR3, as DNA: TGTGCCAGCAGTTTAGTAGCGGGAGAGTTCCACGAGCAGTACTTC. Encoded protein: CASSLVAGEFHEQYF.